The entry that follows covers one TCR beta chain sequence. Its specificity is unknown. The data were produced by immunoSEQ multiplex PCR, yet TCRdb's version contains in-frame clones alone and is incomplete. The sample shows some 30,000 clones, about 93% of them seen only once. Looked up from germline, CDR1 is SEHNR and CDR2 is FQNEAQ (reference sequence). This CDR3 has 11 residues. V shed 5 bases and J shed 8 bases, with 9 bases lying between them. The record originates from a study of T cell clonotyping in hematopoietic cell transplantation. Study-wide results and limits: After transplant, recipient diversity fell while pathologically expanded clonotypes grew through day 180.

The specimen comprised PBMCs, sampled 100 days after allogeneic stem cell transplant. The chain uses TRBV7-9 and TRBJ1-1; D gene unclear. The TCR comes from a female patient in her 50s who had an allogeneic stem cell transplant from a related donor, so the T cells may come from the graft donor. Some clones in this sample may be carry-over from other donors' samples. CDR3: CASSQMEEAFF. CDR3 DNA: TGTGCCAGCAGCCAAATGGAGGAAGCTTTCTTT. The full variable domain, in which reference TRBV7-9 and TRBJ1-1 provide the parts outside the CDR3, is DTGVSQNPRHKITKRGQNVTFRCDPISEHNRLYWYRQTLGQGPEFLTYFQNEAQLEKSRLLSDRFSAERPKGSFSTLEIQRTEQGDSAMYLCASSQMEEAFFGQGTRLTVV.